The 31 T cell receptor beta chains below all came from one sample that was sequenced in a study of read filtering for tumor transcriptome and immune sequencing. The library was built from about 400 ng RNA with molecular barcoded adaptors for alpha/delta and beta/gamma chains. From the reads, TCRdb called clonotypes with MiXCR, one entry per CDR3 protein. The data contain about 90,000 distinct CDR3 sequences, roughly an eighth of them seen just once; the ten biggest clones take up about 16%. Sequenced sample: a population of CD138-negative cells sorted from bone marrow. The origin of the receptors is a donor aged 40 or older with multiple myeloma.

This clonotype was counted at least ten times. The chain employs TRBV6-5 and TRBJ1-4; D unclear. Germline V CDR1 and CDR2: MNHEY, SVGAGI. V was pared by 5 bases and J by 6 bases, with 16 bases between. The CDR3 totals 15 residues. CDR3 sequence reads: CASSPRASLYEKLFF. The CDR3 region has the DNA TGTGCCAGCAGTCCGAGGGCCAGCCTCTATGAAAAACTGTTTTTT.

This clonotype has ten or more counts. The chain uses TRBV3-2 and TRBJ2-7; the D call of TRBD2 is as the table states it, not checked on the DNA. TRBV3-2 is given as a pseudogene. This CDR3 is built from 15 residues. The CDR3 nucleotides read TGTGCCAGCAGCCGCGGGAGGCCCTACTCCTACGAGCAGTACTTC. Translation: CASSRGRPYSYEQYF.

The sample holds many counts of this clonotype. This chain links TRBV28 with TRBJ1-1, with 8 bases aligning to TRBD1. This CDR3 contains 14 residues. From germline, CDR1 is MDHEN and CDR2 SYDVKM. Trimming took 6 bases from V and 4 from J; bases not matched to a gene: 7. CDR3: CASSPTGEATEAFF. CDR3 nucleotide sequence: TGTGCCAGCAGCCCGACAGGGGAGGCCACTGAAGCTTTCTTT.

Concerning this clonotype itself: An end of the junction does not agree with germline; a read error may underlie this. The chain couples TRBV20-1 to TRBJ1-5, with D possibly matching TRBD1 (6 bases). Looked up from germline, CDR1 is DFQATT and CDR2 is SNEGSKA (reference sequence). The CDR3 sequence is 13 residues long. CDR3 amino acids: CSVTGWGNQPQHF. CDR3 in DNA: TGCAGTGTAACAGGGTGGGGCAATCAGCCACAGCATTTT.

There are many counts of this clonotype. The genes are TRBV2 and TRBJ1-5; no reliable D call. From germline, CDR1 is SNHLY and CDR2 FYNNEI. CDR3 length: 13 amino acids. The V end lost 5 bases, the J end lost 9 bases, and 14 bases lay between the germline ends. The CDR3 loop reads CASSTYPGRPQHF. In DNA, the CDR3 is TGTGCCAGCAGTACTTACCCTGGGAGGCCCCAGCATTTT.

The chain couples TRBV4-2 to TRBJ2-7, with a tentative D call TRBD2 (7 bases). Germline loops: CDR1 LGHNA, CDR2 YNFKEQ. The V end was cut by 3 bases, the J end by 5 bases, with 11 bases between. The CDR3 length is 13 residues. The CDR3 sequence: CASSQGEGDEQYF. In nucleotides, the CDR3 is TGTGCCAGCAGCCAGGGGGAGGGGGACGAGCAGTACTTC.

This clonotype was found many times. The chain couples TRBV19 to TRBJ2-3, with D maybe TRBD2 (7 bases). Germline CDR1 reads LNHDA; CDR2 reads SQIVND (reference sequence). The CDR3 runs 15 residues. V was pared by 7 bases and J by 4 bases, with 18 bases between. This chain's CDR3 is CASTPGGYGADTQYF. CDR3 nucleotide sequence: TGTGCCAGTACCCCGGGGGGCTACGGGGCAGATACGCAGTATTTT.

This clonotype has at least ten counts. This chain joins TRBV3-1 and TRBJ1-5; 11 bases agree with TRBD1. This CDR3 contains 16 residues. CDR1 and CDR2 (germline): LGHDT, YNNKEL (reference sequence). V shed 0 bases and J 6 bases; nucleotides not matched to a gene: 4. The CDR3 reads CASSQDGGQGAQPQHF. For the CDR3, the DNA is TGTGCCAGCAGCCAAGATGGTGGACAGGGGGCTCAGCCCCAGCATTTT.

This clonotype was counted many times. The chain has TRBV13 and TRBJ2-3, with a weak D call TRBD2 (6 bases). The CDR3 contains 17 residues. Trimming took off 2 bases at V and 2 bases at J, with 17 bases between the two ends. The germline V gene has CDR1 PRHDT and CDR2 FYEKMQ (reference sequence). The DNA for the CDR3 is TGTGCCAGCAGCTTAAACGCGTGGTCGGGGGACACAGATACGCAGTATTTT. Its translation: CASSLNAWSGDTDTQYF.

Details on this clonotype: This may be a read error: a much more frequent sequence differs by one nucleotide. V usage is TRBV12-5 and J usage is TRBJ2-2; D might be TRBD2 (5 bases). There are 11 residues in the CDR3. Germline V gene lookup returns CDR1 LGHNT and CDR2 FRNRAP. CDR3 sequence reads: CASGFTGELSF. The DNA for the CDR3 is TGTGCTAGTGGTTTCACCGGGGAGCTGTCTTTT.

This clonotype was observed many times. The chain joins TRBV7-9 to TRBJ2-7; 7 bases are shared with TRBD1. This CDR3 comprises 15 residues. Germline lookup yields CDR1 SEHNR and CDR2 FQNEAQ (reference sequence). J gave up 2 bases and V 1 base, and 5 bases lay outside the gene matches. Here the CDR3 DNA reads TGTGCCAGCAGCTTAGAGCGACAGGGTGCCTACGAGCAGTACTTC. This sequence encodes CASSLERQGAYEQYF.

This clonotype was seen at least ten times. This sequence joins TRBV20-1 and TRBJ2-1, with TRBD2 matching over 11 bases. V was pared by 1 base and J by 0 bases, with 8 bases of the junction left unmatched. CDR1 and CDR2 (germline): DFQATT, SNEGSKA (reference sequence). The CDR3 totals 18 residues. The CDR3 sequence: CSARAPSGRPTSYNEQFF. The CDR3 nucleotides read TGCAGTGCTAGAGCCCCTAGCGGGAGGCCCACCTCCTACAATGAGCAGTTCTTC.

This clonotype was seen at least ten times. The chain joins TRBV20-1 to TRBJ2-6, with unresolved D. CDR3 size: 14 residues. CDR1 is DFQATT, CDR2 SNEGSKA, per germline (reference sequence). Deletions cut 6 bases from V and 1 base from J, with 10 bases between. The chain's CDR3 is CSAEPISGANVLTF. CDR3 sequence (DNA): TGCAGTGCCGAGCCTATTTCTGGGGCCAACGTCCTGACTTTC.

This clonotype was observed many times. The rearrangement uses TRBV5-1 and TRBJ1-1; D not certain. From germline, CDR1 is SGHRS and CDR2 YFSETQ. The CDR3 runs 14 residues. Trimming removed 0 bases from V and 5 bases from J, with 11 bases in between. The CDR3: CASSLVVGWTEAFF. For the CDR3, the DNA is TGCGCCAGCAGCTTGGTAGTGGGATGGACTGAAGCTTTCTTT. Using reference TRBV5-1 and TRBJ1-1 for the parts outside the CDR3, the full variable domain is KAGVTQTPRYLIKTRGQQVTLSCSPISGHRSVSWYQQTPGQGLQFLFEYFSETQRNKGNFPGRFSGRQFSNSRSEMNVSTLELGDSALYLCASSLVVGWTEAFFGQGTRLTVV.

A word on this clonotype: With a far larger clone one base away, a read error is the likely cause. The chain is built from TRBV6-1 and TRBJ2-7; tentatively, D is TRBD2 (5 bases). Germline-derived CDR1 and CDR2 are MNHNS and SASEGT. The CDR3 is made up of 13 amino acids. The CDR3 spells CASSYGVSYEQCF. The CDR3 bases are TGTGCCAGCAGTTACGGGGTCTCCTACGAGCAGTGCTTC.

This clonotype was found a few times. This chain connects TRBV20-1 to TRBJ2-7, with a tentative D call TRBD2 (6 bases). Between the trimmed V and J ends, which lost 6 bases and 1 base, there was a span of 19 bases. Germline V gene data show CDR1 as DFQATT and CDR2 as SNEGSKA (reference sequence). The CDR3 contains 15 residues. CDR3 DNA: TGCAGTGCCCCCGGAGGAGGGGTTCTTTCCTACGAGCAGTACTTC. This encodes CSAPGGGVLSYEQYF.

The CDR3 region is CASRREGNQPQHF. CDR3 bases: TGTGCCAGCAGGAGGGAGGGAAATCAGCCCCAGCATTTT. The V call is TRBV6-2 or TRBV6-3, the J call TRBJ1-5; D is unclear. The germline V and J ends were trimmed by 6 bases and 4 bases, with 10 bases remaining between them. This CDR3 has 13 amino acids. The germline V gene has CDR1 MNHEY and CDR2 SVGEGT.

This clonotype was counted at least ten times. The rearrangement links TRBV19 to TRBJ2-7; D is possibly TRBD1 (5 bases). Per germline, CDR1 LNHDA and CDR2 SQIVND (reference sequence). Trimming removed 6 bases from V and 0 bases from J, with 9 bases in between. The CDR3 covers 13 residues. The CDR3 region has the DNA TGTGCCAGTAGGGTCAGGGACTCCTACGAGCAGTACTTC. Its translation is CASRVRDSYEQYF.

This clonotype was observed at least ten times. The CDR3: CAIGRGEYQETQYF. The CDR3 nucleotides read TGTGCCATCGGTCGCGGGGAGTACCAAGAGACCCAGTACTTC. V gene TRBV10-3 combines with J gene TRBJ2-5; D may be TRBD2 (6 bases). The germline V gene has CDR1 ENHRY and CDR2 SYGVKD. The ends were cut back, 8 bases at V and 0 bases at J, with 13 bases in the middle. This CDR3 has 14 amino acids.

The chain joins TRBV10-3 to TRBJ2-5, with no clear D. V was cut by 3 bases and J by 2 bases, with 7 bases left in between. This CDR3 is built from 13 residues. From germline, CDR1 is ENHRY and CDR2 SYGVKD. CDR3 sequence: CAISDARQETQYF. Written as DNA, the CDR3 is TGTGCCATCAGTGATGCCAGACAAGAGACCCAGTACTTC.

A word on this clonotype: A much bigger clone sits one base away, suggesting this may be a read error. The chain carries TRBV7-8 and TRBJ2-7; 7 positions match TRBD1. The germline gives CDR1 SGHVS, CDR2 FQNEAQ. The CDR3 sequence is 15 residues long. Here the CDR3 reads CASSLETGQRGEPYF. The DNA for the CDR3 is TGTGCCAGCAGCTTAGAGACAGGGCAAAGAGGGGAGCCGTACTTC.

This clonotype occurred a few times. V usage is TRBV7-2 and J usage is TRBJ2-1; the match to TRBD2 covers 12 bases. V lost 1 base to trimming and J lost 7 bases; unmatched junction nucleotides: 5. The CDR3 length is 16 residues. The germline gives CDR1 SGHTA, CDR2 FQGNSA. The DNA of the CDR3 is TGTGCCAGCAGCTTAGTTATGACTAGCGGGAGTAATGAGCAGTTCTTC. It translates to CASSLVMTSGSNEQFF.

Concerning this clonotype: This clone may be a read error of a much larger clone one base away. V and J are TRBV7-8 and TRBJ2-2; 8 bases are shared with TRBD1. The CDR3 contains 18 residues. J was trimmed by 1 base and V by 5 bases; bases with no gene match: 12. Germline-derived CDR1 and CDR2 are SGHVS and FQNEAQ. CDR3 DNA: TGTGCCAGCAGCCGGGGGATCTCCGGGACAGGGAACACCGGGGAGCTGTTTTTT. It codes for CASSRGISGTGNTGELFF. Complete variable domain (other parts from reference TRBV7-8 and TRBJ2-2): GAGVSQSPRYKVAKRGQDVALRCDPISGHVSLFWYQQALGQGPEFLTYFQNEAQLDKSGLPSDRFFAERPEGSVSTLKIQRTQQEDSAVYLCASSRGISGTGNTGELFFGEGSRLTVL.

This clonotype was found a few times. The genes are TRBV30 and TRBJ2-7; D might be TRBD1 (7 bases). V was pared by 3 bases and J by 4 bases, with 13 bases between. The CDR3 runs 13 residues. CDR1 and CDR2 (germline): GTSNPN, SVGIG (reference sequence). CDR3 sequence: CAWRPQGGYEQYF. Written as DNA, the CDR3 is TGTGCCTGGAGGCCCCAGGGGGGATACGAGCAGTACTTC.

The rearrangement uses TRBV6-5 and TRBJ1-2; perhaps TRBD1 as D (6 bases). The CDR3 runs 17 residues. V was cut by 1 base and J by 7 bases, with 22 bases left in between. Per the germline V gene, CDR1 is MNHEY and CDR2 is SVGAGI. The CDR3 nucleotides read TGTGCCAGCAGTTACTTCGGAGTGATCGGGGGCCAGTTTGGCTACACCTTC. The encoded protein is CASSYFGVIGGQFGYTF.

This clonotype turned up a few times. The chain recombines TRBV5-1 with TRBJ2-5; unclear D gene. The germline V gene has CDR1 SGHRS and CDR2 YFSETQ. V lost 3 bases to trimming and J lost 5 bases, with 14 bases between them. The CDR3 runs 14 residues. Written as DNA, the CDR3 is TGCGCCAGCAGCTCAGGACGCGGCAGGGAGACCCAGTACTTC. It is translated as CASSSGRGRETQYF.

This clonotype turned up a few times. V usage is TRBV5-1 and J usage is TRBJ2-1; 8 bases agree with TRBD2. Germline V gives CDR1 SGHRS, CDR2 YFSETQ. The CDR3 is 16 amino acids. Trimming took 4 bases from V and 8 from J; bases not matched to a gene: 14. CDR3 amino acids: CASSLPTSDGGDEQFF. The CDR3 bases are TGCGCCAGCAGCCTTCCGACTAGCGACGGCGGCGATGAGCAGTTCTTC.

The chain employs TRBV9 and TRBJ1-4; 7 bases line up with TRBD1. Germline V gene data show CDR1 as SGDLS and CDR2 as YYNGEE. The CDR3 runs to 15 residues. Unmatched junction bases numbered 4, after V lost 0 bases and J lost 5 bases. The CDR3 DNA is TGTGCCAGCAGCGTAGAGGGACAGCCGAATGAAAAACTGTTTTTT. Translating it yields CASSVEGQPNEKLFF.

This clonotype was observed a handful of times. V is TRBV5-1 and J is TRBJ2-7; 8 nucleotides line up with TRBD2. The CDR3 loop spans 15 amino acids. V lost 0 bases and J lost 2; bases outside the gene matches: 4. Germline lookup yields CDR1 SGHRS and CDR2 YFSETQ. Here the CDR3 reads CASSLGPGGPYEQYF. CDR3 coding DNA: TGCGCCAGCAGCTTGGGCCCGGGAGGGCCCTACGAGCAGTACTTC.

For this clonotype: Given a much more abundant clone one base away, this may be a read error. V is TRBV20-1 and J is TRBJ2-5; 8 bases fit TRBD1. The CDR3 is 15 residues long. Germline loops: CDR1 DFQATT, CDR2 SNEGSKA (reference sequence). Here the CDR3 DNA reads TGCAGTGCTGGAGATTTCAGGGGGCCTGTGGAGACCCAGTACTTC. It codes for CSAGDFRGPVETQYF.

This clonotype was observed a few times. The chain recombines TRBV5-1 with TRBJ2-2; 7 bases align to TRBD1. J gave up 3 bases and V 4 bases, and 3 bases lay outside the gene matches. Germline lookup yields CDR1 SGHRS and CDR2 YFSETQ. CDR3 length: 14 residues. The CDR3 reads CASSAQGDTGELFF. DNA of the CDR3: TGCGCCAGCAGCGCCCAGGGGGACACCGGGGAGCTGTTTTTT.